Each of the 10 T cell receptor beta chains below was sequenced from the same sample in a study of blood T cells in healthy people across ages. A second 7 to 11 cycle PCR used barcoded and J-beta primers. From the 5' RACE reads, TCRdb called clonotypes with MiXCR, one entry per CDR3 protein. Here the sample spans about 1,400,000 distinct CDR3 sequences, 59% being singletons. The sequencing input was blood. The origin of the receptors is a man aged 18 to 30 in good health.

V is TRBV28 and J is TRBJ1-2, with D tentatively TRBD1 (5 bases). The V and J ends lost 5 bases and 5 bases respectively, with 15 bases between them. Germline V lookup: CDR1 MDHEN, CDR2 SYDVKM. The CDR3 spans 14 residues. For the CDR3, the DNA is TGTGCCAGCAGTACCTCAGGGAGGCCGTATGGCTACACCTTC. It codes for CASSTSGRPYGYTF.

This clonotype appeared a single time. V is TRBV20-1 and J is TRBJ2-7; 7 nucleotides agree with TRBD2. J lost 4 bases, V lost 1 base, and 10 bases had no gene match. The CDR3 sequence is 15 residues long. Germline assignment: CDR1 DFQATT and CDR2 SNEGSKA (reference sequence). The chain's CDR3 is CSARVGSGITYEQYF. The CDR3 nucleotides are TGCAGTGCTAGAGTAGGGAGCGGGATTACTTACGAGCAGTACTTC.

This clonotype came up a few times. The chain combines TRBV20-1 with TRBJ1-2; TRBD1 aligns across 8 bases. This CDR3 comprises 13 residues. Germline V CDR1 and CDR2: DFQATT, SNEGSKA (reference sequence). V gave up 5 bases and J gave up 0 bases; unmatched junction bases: 2. The CDR3 bases are TGCAGTGCTCTGGACAGGGCTAACTATGGCTACACCTTC. This sequence encodes CSALDRANYGYTF.

This clonotype showed up just a few times. The J gene is TRBJ2-6, the V gene TRBV12-3 or TRBV12-4; D gene ambiguous. This CDR3 contains 15 residues. The V and J ends lost 6 bases and 0 bases respectively, with 9 bases between them. As DNA, the CDR3 is TGTGCCAGCAGAAACAAAGGCTCTGGGGCCAACGTCCTGACTTTC. The encoded protein is CASRNKGSGANVLTF.

The chain recombines TRBV28 with TRBJ1-4, with 10 bases identical to TRBD1. Germline-derived CDR1 and CDR2 are MDHEN and SYDVKM. This CDR3 has 15 amino acids. Trimming cost V 4 bases and J 6 bases; bases outside gene matches: 5. The CDR3 sequence is CASSSWDRGDEKLFF. CDR3 bases: TGTGCCAGCAGTTCATGGGACAGGGGCGATGAAAAACTGTTTTTT.

This clonotype was seen once. CDR3 amino acids: CASSLLTGTKAQYF. The DNA for the CDR3 is TGTGCCAGCAGCCTCCTTACTGGGACCAAGGCCCAGTACTTC. The chain uses TRBV7-8 and TRBJ2-5, with D perhaps given as TRBD1 or TRBD2 (5 bases each). V lost 5 bases and J 9 bases, leaving 19 bases between the germline ends. The CDR3 has 14 amino acids. Per germline, CDR1 SGHVS and CDR2 FQNEAQ.

The chain joins TRBV4-1 to TRBJ2-2; D might be TRBD1 or TRBD2, each matching 5 bases. Trimming pared 3 bases from V and 6 bases from J, leaving 14 bases between. Germline V gene data show CDR1 as MGHRA and CDR2 as YSYEKL. The CDR3 has 15 residues. The CDR3 DNA follows: TGCGCCAGCAGCCACCCAGGGACCTCCGCCGGGGAGCTGTTTTTT. Protein: CASSHPGTSAGELFF.

The table lists this clonotype with a few counts. The chain joins TRBV29-1 to TRBJ2-3; 9 bases map to TRBD1. Unmatched junction bases numbered 7, after V lost 4 bases and J lost 5 bases. Germline CDR1 and CDR2: SQVTM and ANQGSEA. The CDR3 has 14 residues. The CDR3 is CSVGWDRVIDTQYF. In DNA form, the CDR3 reads TGCAGCGTTGGATGGGACAGGGTTATAGATACGCAGTATTTT.

In its sample, this clonotype was seen a few times. The rearrangement uses TRBV7-6 and TRBJ2-4; D might be TRBD1 (6 bases). This CDR3 is 14 amino acids long. Per the germline V gene, CDR1 is SGHVS and CDR2 is FNYEAQ. Trimming removed 3 bases at V and 3 bases at J, with 9 bases between. The CDR3 region is CASSLAGVKNIQYF. CDR3 nucleotide sequence: TGTGCCAGCAGCTTGGCAGGGGTCAAAAACATTCAGTACTTC. Complete variable domain (other parts from reference TRBV7-6 and TRBJ2-4): GAGVSQSPRYKVTKRGQDVALRCDPISGHVSLYWYRQALGQGPEFLTYFNYEAQQDKSGLPNDRFSAERPEGSISTLTIQRTEQRDSAMYRCASSLAGVKNIQYFGAGTRLSVL.

This clonotype occurred a few times. V usage is TRBV7-9 and J usage is TRBJ2-3; 7 bases fit TRBD2. From germline, CDR1 is SEHNR and CDR2 FQNEAQ (reference sequence). With 4 bases clipped from V and 2 bases from J, the junction kept 9 bases outside the gene matches. CDR3 length: 16 residues. CDR3 in DNA: TGTGCCAGCAGCTCCTGGACTAGTGGGACCACAGATACGCAGTATTTT. Protein sequence: CASSSWTSGTTDTQYF.